Listed below are T cell receptor beta chains from one sample, sequenced in a study of blood T cells in healthy people across ages. TCRdb analysed the 5' RACE reads with MiXCR anew, one entry per CDR3 protein. Among approximately 580,000 distinct CDR3 sequences, about 25% were seen once, and the ten largest hold roughly 9%. These data were likewise used in another study, on T cells of mothers and their children.

Material for sequencing was blood. The receptor set was obtained from a boy aged 5-17 years in good health. The CDR3 runs from the conserved cysteine through the conserved F or W. The order of the fields is D gene, clone size, V gene, J gene, CDR3 DNA, CDR3 protein. A D gene is named only where the DNA matches it firmly. Size is stated for part of the rows, as once, few or many counts, or as a class when the clone is expanded.

D: .; size: few; V: TRBV7-9; J: TRBJ2-1; DNA: TGTGCCAGCAGCTTTGAAGCGGGCCCATACAATGAGCAGTTCTTC; CDR3: CASSFEAGPYNEQFF
D: TRBD2; size: .; V: TRBV7-6; J: TRBJ2-3; DNA: TGCGCCAGCAGCCCGATAGCGGGAGTTGCAGATACGCAGTATTTT; CDR3: CASSPIAGVADTQYF
D: TRBD1; size: .; V: TRBV20-1; J: TRBJ1-4; DNA: TGCAGTGCTAGAGATCCCTGGCAGGGGGACGAAAAACTGTTTTTT; CDR3: CSARDPWQGDEKLFF
D: .; size: .; V: TRBV6-6; J: TRBJ1-1; DNA: TGTGCCAGCATACCGGGGGGCGGGTTGAGGGACACTGAAGCTTTCTTT; CDR3: CASIPGGGLRDTEAFF
D: .; size: many; V: TRBV6-2/TRBV6-3; J: TRBJ2-7; DNA: TGTGCCAGCAGTTACGGGGACTCCTACGAGCAGTACTTC; CDR3: CASSYGDSYEQYF
D: TRBD1; size: .; V: TRBV28; J: TRBJ1-5; DNA: TGTGCCAGCAGATCTGGACAGGGTAATTTGGATCAGCCCCAGCATTTT; CDR3: CASRSGQGNLDQPQHF
D: TRBD1; size: .; V: TRBV20-1; J: TRBJ1-5; DNA: TGCAGTGCTGGAGATCTTCAGGCGGGACAGGGCGGACAGCCCCAGCATTTT; CDR3: CSAGDLQAGQGGQPQHF
D: .; size: .; V: TRBV3-1; J: TRBJ2-2; DNA: TGTGCCAGCAGCCTCGGGGTCCACACCGGGGAGCTGTTTTTT; CDR3: CASSLGVHTGELFF
D: .; size: .; V: TRBV20-1; J: TRBJ1-1; DNA: TGCAGGACCACCCCTTTAGGGCTGGGCACTGAAGCTTTCTTT; CDR3: CRTTPLGLGTEAFF
D: TRBD1; size: .; V: TRBV7-9; J: TRBJ2-5; DNA: TGTGCCAGCAGCTGGGGTTGGGTCGGGACAGGGAGCCTCCAAGAGACCCAGTACTTC; CDR3: CASSWGWVGTGSLQETQYF
D: .; size: .; V: TRBV7-9; J: TRBJ2-7; DNA: TGTGCCAGCAGCGTGGACGACCAGAAGTACTTC; CDR3: CASSVDDQKYF
D: .; size: .; V: TRBV7-9; J: TRBJ2-5; DNA: TGTGCCAGCAGCGACTCTACAGGGCAGGAGACCCAGTACTTC; CDR3: CASSDSTGQETQYF
D: .; size: .; V: TRBV7-2; J: TRBJ2-3; DNA: TGTGCCAGCAGCCATAGCGGCGGGAACACAGATACGCAGTATTTT; CDR3: CASSHSGGNTDTQYF
D: .; size: few; V: TRBV20-1; J: TRBJ2-5; DNA: TGCAGTGCTAGAGATGAGGAGACCCAGTACTTC; CDR3: CSARDEETQYF
D: TRBD2; size: .; V: TRBV7-8; J: TRBJ2-5; DNA: TGTGCCAGCAGCTTAAACGCGCGGGGGGCCCAAGAGACCCAGTACTTC; CDR3: CASSLNARGAQETQYF
D: .; size: .; V: TRBV2; J: TRBJ1-1; DNA: TGTGCCAGCCTCCACTCGGCCAGGGGAGCTTTCTTT; CDR3: CASLHSARGAFF
D: TRBD1; size: .; V: TRBV28; J: TRBJ2-7; DNA: TGTGCCAGCAGGGCCGGGACAGGGATAAGAGAGCAGTACTTC; CDR3: CASRAGTGIREQYF
D: .; size: few; V: TRBV20-1; J: TRBJ2-7; DNA: TGCAGTGCTAGAGCGGTCAGTTCCGAGCAGTACTTC; CDR3: CSARAVSSEQYF
D: TRBD2; size: few; V: TRBV7-3; J: TRBJ2-7; DNA: TGTGCCAGCAGCCCCGGGACTAGCGGCCCGTCCCACGAGCAGTACTTC; CDR3: CASSPGTSGPSHEQYF
D: .; size: many; V: TRBV4-1; J: TRBJ2-7; DNA: TGCGCCAGCAGCCAAGACTTTAACGGCTACGAGCAGTACTTC; CDR3: CASSQDFNGYEQYF
D: TRBD1; size: .; V: TRBV5-4; J: TRBJ1-2; DNA: TGTGCCAGCAGCTTGGTAGGACAGGATGGCTACACCTTC; CDR3: CASSLVGQDGYTF
D: .; size: .; V: TRBV9; J: TRBJ2-7; DNA: TGTGCCAGCAGCGTAGCCCCGGAAACTAGCCCAACCTACGAGCAGTACTTC; CDR3: CASSVAPETSPTYEQYF
D: .; size: few; V: TRBV5-6; J: TRBJ2-7; DNA: TGTGCCAGCAGCTTGGCGAGTGAGATCGGCAACGAGCAGTACTTC; CDR3: CASSLASEIGNEQYF
D: TRBD2; size: few; V: TRBV20-1; J: TRBJ2-7; DNA: TGCAGCGGCCTCCTTAGCGGGAGCTCCTACGAGCAGTACTTC; CDR3: CSGLLSGSSYEQYF
D: .; size: few; V: TRBV6-5; J: TRBJ2-7; DNA: TGTGCCAGCAGTTACCCCTCGGTTTTGGCGAACGAGCAGTACTTC; CDR3: CASSYPSVLANEQYF
D: .; size: .; V: TRBV7-2; J: TRBJ2-5; DNA: TGTGCCAGCAGCTTATCCAGGGAAGAGACCCAGTACTTC; CDR3: CASSLSREETQYF
D: .; size: few; V: TRBV7-9; J: TRBJ2-1; DNA: TGTGCCAGCAGCTTAGTTCGGAGGGGGGCAGCCAATGAGCAGTTCTTC; CDR3: CASSLVRRGAANEQFF
D: .; size: once; V: TRBV12-3/TRBV12-4; J: TRBJ2-7; DNA: TGTGCCAGCAGTTTCGCCCACGAGCAGTACTTC; CDR3: CASSFAHEQYF
D: .; size: few; V: TRBV6-6; J: TRBJ2-5; DNA: TGTGCCAGCAGTCCCAGGGTAACTAAGGCGGAGACCCAGTACTTC; CDR3: CASSPRVTKAETQYF
D: TRBD1; size: .; V: TRBV6-5; J: TRBJ1-2; DNA: TGTGCCAGCAGTTACTCCAGGGGGCAAGGCATCTATGGCTACACCTTC; CDR3: CASSYSRGQGIYGYTF
D: TRBD1; size: .; V: TRBV7-9; J: TRBJ2-3; DNA: TGTGCCAGCAGCTGCCCGGGACAGGGGGCGCTATGCACAGATACGCAGTATTTT; CDR3: CASSCPGQGALCTDTQYF
D: TRBD2; size: .; V: TRBV20-1; J: TRBJ2-3; DNA: TGCAGTGCCCCAATACTAGCGGGAGGTCCTAGCACAGATACGCAGTATTTT; CDR3: CSAPILAGGPSTDTQYF
D: .; size: .; V: TRBV28; J: TRBJ2-5; DNA: TGTGCCAGCAGGGGACCCGGAGTAGAGACCCAGTACTTC; CDR3: CASRGPGVETQYF
D: .; size: few; V: TRBV12-3/TRBV12-4; J: TRBJ1-4; DNA: TGTGCCAGCAGTTTAGACAGCCTTAATGAAAAACTGTTTTTT; CDR3: CASSLDSLNEKLFF
D: .; size: .; V: TRBV28; J: TRBJ2-1; DNA: TGTGCCAGCAAAACCGCGGGGATCGCCAATGAGCAGTTCTTC; CDR3: CASKTAGIANEQFF
D: .; size: few; V: TRBV28; J: TRBJ2-5; DNA: TGTGCCAGCAGTAACAGACGTTACCAAGAGACCCAGTACTTC; CDR3: CASSNRRYQETQYF
D: .; size: .; V: TRBV20-1; J: TRBJ2-7; DNA: TGCAGTGCTAGAGATCGACGACGCTCCTCCTACGAGCAGTACTTC; CDR3: CSARDRRRSSYEQYF
D: .; size: many; V: TRBV4-3; J: TRBJ2-7; DNA: TGCGCCAGCAGCCCTGATATAGAGCGAGATCGAACCTACGAGCAGTACTTC; CDR3: CASSPDIERDRTYEQYF
D: .; size: .; V: TRBV4-3; J: TRBJ2-3; DNA: TGCGCCAGCAGCCAAGTCCGAGGCACCCTGGGCACAGATACGCAGTATTTT; CDR3: CASSQVRGTLGTDTQYF
D: .; size: .; V: TRBV20-1; J: TRBJ2-3; DNA: TGCAGTGCTAGACAGGGAACTAGCACAGATACGCAGTATTTT; CDR3: CSARQGTSTDTQYF
D: .; size: .; V: TRBV6-5; J: TRBJ2-1; DNA: TGTGCCAGCAGTTACTCGACGGCTGCCATGGGACGCGTGCAGTTCTTC; CDR3: CASSYSTAAMGRVQFF
D: .; size: few; V: TRBV29-1; J: TRBJ2-5; DNA: TGCAGCGCCGGACACCTCCAAGAGACCCAGTACTTC; CDR3: CSAGHLQETQYF
D: .; size: few; V: TRBV29-1; J: TRBJ1-2; DNA: TGCAGTGAGGACAGTCTTTATGGCTACACCTTC; CDR3: CSEDSLYGYTF
D: .; size: .; V: TRBV6-5; J: TRBJ1-1; DNA: TGTGCCAGCAGTTACTCCGGGACCCTCTTTAGGGGAACTGAAGCTTTCTTT; CDR3: CASSYSGTLFRGTEAFF
D: .; size: few; V: TRBV4-1; J: TRBJ2-1; DNA: TGCGCCAGCAGCCAAGTCTCACAGAGCAATGAGCAGTTCTTC; CDR3: CASSQVSQSNEQFF